The clone carrying this T cell receptor beta chain turned up a few times. What it recognizes is unknown. Time point defined: pre-sensitization, week 0. Treatment defined: therapeutic diphenylcyclopropenone sensitization with weekly scalp DPC. This sample was included in a study of human T cells and chemical hapten exposure. Study-wide background: 2% DPC applied to a roughly 2 cm by roughly 2 cm arm area sensitized donors. Upper back patch tests used 0.01% DPC, scored after 6 days. Study-level points and caveats: Against controls, expanded TCRs gave rise to significantly more large CDR3 similarity clusters.

TCRdb re-called the RACE reads with MiXCR, one entry per CDR3 protein. The sample holds about 110,000 distinct CDR3 sequences, less than 15% seen once. The material was whole blood, obtained in connection with sensitization to the hapten diphenylcyclopropenone (DPC). The source of this sequence is a woman between 45 and 65 years old with alopecia areata. Some clones in this sample may be carry-over from other donors' samples.

Here the CDR3 reads CASSSLGQGHEKLFF. The CDR3 DNA is TGTGCCAGCAGTTCCTTAGGACAGGGACATGAAAAACTGTTTTTT. V is TRBV27 and J is TRBJ1-4, with 8 nucleotides matching TRBD1. Unmatched junction bases numbered 7, after V lost 4 bases and J lost 6 bases. The germline V gene has CDR1 MNHEY and CDR2 SMNVEV (reference sequence). CDR3 length: 15 residues.